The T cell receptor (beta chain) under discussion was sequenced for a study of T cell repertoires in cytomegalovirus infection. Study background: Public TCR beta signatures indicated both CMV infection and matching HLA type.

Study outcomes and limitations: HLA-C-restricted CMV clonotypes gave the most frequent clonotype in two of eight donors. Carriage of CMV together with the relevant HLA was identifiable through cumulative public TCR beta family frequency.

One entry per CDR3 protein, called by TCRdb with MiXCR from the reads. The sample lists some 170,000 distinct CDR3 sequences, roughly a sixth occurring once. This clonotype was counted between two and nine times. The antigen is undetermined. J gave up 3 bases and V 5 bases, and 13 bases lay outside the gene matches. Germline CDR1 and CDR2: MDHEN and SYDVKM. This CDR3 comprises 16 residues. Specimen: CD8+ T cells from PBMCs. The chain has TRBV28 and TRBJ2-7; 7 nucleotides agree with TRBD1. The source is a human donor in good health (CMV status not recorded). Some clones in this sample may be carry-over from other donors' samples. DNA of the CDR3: TGTGCCAGCAGTCCGCGGACAGGAGTTTATTTCTACGAGCAGTACTTC. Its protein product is CASSPRTGVYFYEQYF.